The present T cell receptor (beta chain) was sequenced within a study of blood T cell repertoires in COVID-19. Libraries were prepared by immunoSEQ multiplex PCR; TCRdb keeps only in-frame clonotypes and omits some of them. This sample has around 260,000 clones, with 84% found just once. The V gene's germline CDR1 is SGHAT and CDR2 FQDESV (reference sequence). This CDR3 contains 16 residues. Trimming shortened V by 1 base and J by 0 bases, and 12 bases separated the two germline ends. The sample consisted of peripheral blood. This clonotype was sampled from a person aged 65 to 85 with COVID-19, enrolled during active disease. This chain uses TRBV11-1 with TRBJ2-5; D may be TRBD2 (5 bases). The CDR3 nucleotides read TGTGCCAGCAGCTTAGTCTGGGGAGAGTACCAAGAGACCCAGTACTTC. Protein: CASSLVWGEYQETQYF.